This TCR beta chain was obtained from a study of T cells after yellow fever vaccination. Looking at the study overall: Each low-cell-number fraction was prepared by means of SMART-Seq v4 Ultra Low Input.

About this clonotype itself: Its antigen is unknown.

The study made its TCR cDNA through 5'RACE template switching. That step introduced a universal primer site along with UMIs. TCRdb re-analysed the 5' RACE reads in MiXCR, keeping a single row per CDR3 protein. Of a few hundred thousand distinct CDR3 sequences in the sample, less than 20% are singletons; the top ten hold roughly 17%. CDR1 is SGHRS, CDR2 YFSETQ, per germline. This CDR3 spans 14 amino acids. The germline V and J ends were trimmed by 4 bases and 5 bases, with 15 bases remaining between them. Findings and caveats of the study: The study re-detected most primary-vaccination clones after the booster (around 96% CD4, roughly 85% CD8).

The material sequenced was PBMCs, taken 5 days after the first yellow fever vaccination. The rearrangement uses TRBV5-1 and TRBJ2-5, with D possibly called TRBD1 or TRBD2 (5 bases each). The source is a man younger than 30 who received the YFV17D yellow fever vaccine. The CDR3 loop reads CASSRPGTWETQYF. In DNA, the CDR3 is TGCGCCAGCAGCAGACCCGGGACCTGGGAGACCCAGTACTTC.